These T cell receptor beta chains were read from a single sample in a study of blood T cells in healthy people across ages. TCRdb re-called the 5' RACE reads with MiXCR, one entry per CDR3 protein. The sample carries around 1,000,000 distinct CDR3 sequences, around 27% recorded once. These same records also appear under a second study, on T cells of mothers and their children.

Sequences were obtained from blood. The origin of the receptors is a girl aged 2-9 years in good health. Each CDR3 is given with its conserved first and last residue. The D gene is left open where the match is weak. Only part of the rows carry a size: once, few, many, or a class if the clone is expanded.

clone_size	j_call	d_call	v_call	cdr3_nt	cdr3_aa
-	TRBJ2-7	-	TRBV29-1	TGCAGCGTTGAAAGACAGGAGGAGTCCTACGAGCAGTACTTC	CSVERQEESYEQYF
-	TRBJ1-2	-	TRBV4-3	TGCGCCAGCAGCCAAGAACTCCTCGCTGGGGGCTACACCTTC	CASSQELLAGGYTF
few	TRBJ2-5	-	TRBV19	TGTGCCAGTAGTATCCCAAACCCCGGGAGCGAGACCCAGTACTTC	CASSIPNPGSETQYF
-	TRBJ2-5	TRBD2	TRBV5-1	TGCGCCAGCAGCCCCCTTTTCGGACTAGACCCTTTTGAGCAGTACTTC	CASSPLFGLDPFEQYF
few	TRBJ1-2	TRBD1	TRBV11-2	TGTGCCCGCAGCTTAGTGGACAGGGGTTGGGGCGGCTACACCTTC	CARSLVDRGWGGYTF
-	TRBJ1-4	TRBD1	TRBV18	TGTGCCAGCTCCCCTGACAGGGACGGTGAAAAACTGTTTTTT	CASSPDRDGEKLFF
-	TRBJ2-3	TRBD2	TRBV5-1	TGCGCCAGCAGCTTGCCCCCGGGACTAGCTGGAACAGATACGCAGTATTTT	CASSLPPGLAGTDTQYF
few	TRBJ2-7	-	TRBV28	TGTGCCAGCAGTTTAATGGACTACTACGAGCAGTACTTC	CASSLMDYYEQYF
-	TRBJ2-5	TRBD2	TRBV3-1	TGTGCCAGCACCGGGACTAGCGGGCAAGAGACCCAGTACTTC	CASTGTSGQETQYF
many	TRBJ2-1	TRBD2	TRBV7-3	TGTGCCAGCAGCCCCGGGACTACTTACAATGAGCAGTTCTTC	CASSPGTTYNEQFF
few	TRBJ2-5	-	TRBV6-1	TGTGCCAGCAGTGAGGCTGGTCAGGGTATGAGGCAGTACTTC	CASSEAGQGMRQYF
many	TRBJ2-5	TRBD1	TRBV27	TGTGCCAGCAGCCGACAGGGCCAAGAGACCCAGTACTTC	CASSRQGQETQYF
few	TRBJ2-4	-	TRBV15	TGTGCCACCAGCATTGCCCGAGCCAAAAACATTCAGTACTTC	CATSIARAKNIQYF
few	TRBJ2-6	-	TRBV5-6	TGTGCCAGCAGCCGGACAGAATCTGGGGCCAACGTCCTGACTTTC	CASSRTESGANVLTF
-	TRBJ1-5	TRBD1	TRBV6-2/TRBV6-3	TGTGCCAGCAAGGGGGCGGCCGGCCAGCCCCAGCATTTT	CASKGAAGQPQHF
few	TRBJ1-1	TRBD1	TRBV7-2	TGTGCCAGCAGCTTAGCGTCTCAGGGGGCGAGAGGTGAAGCTTTCTTT	CASSLASQGARGEAFF
-	TRBJ1-1	-	TRBV12-3/TRBV12-4	TGTGCCAGCAGTTTAGGACCATACGGGGGCGAGTGGACTGAAGCTTTCTTT	CASSLGPYGGEWTEAFF
-	TRBJ2-1	TRBD1	TRBV7-6	TGTGCCAGCAGCTTAGGTCAGGGGGAAGCCTACAATGAGCAGTTCTTC	CASSLGQGEAYNEQFF
-	TRBJ2-3	TRBD2	TRBV28	TGTGCCACCATCGGGACTAGCGGGGTACCTAGCACAGATACGCAGTATTTT	CATIGTSGVPSTDTQYF
-	TRBJ2-3	-	TRBV4-3	TGCGCCAGCAGCCAAGATCCCCTGGCAGGGACAGATACGCAGTATTTT	CASSQDPLAGTDTQYF
-	TRBJ2-6	-	TRBV7-6	TGTGCCAGCAGCCGGGAAAGCGAGACAGAATCTGGGGCCAACGTCCTGACTTTC	CASSRESETESGANVLTF
few	TRBJ2-1	-	TRBV9	TGTGCCAGCAGCGTAGGTGTCCACAATGAGCAGTTCTTC	CASSVGVHNEQFF
-	TRBJ2-6	TRBD1	TRBV4-1	TGCGCCAGCAGACCAACAGGGGACTCTGGGGCCAACGTCCTGACTTTC	CASRPTGDSGANVLTF
few	TRBJ1-3	-	TRBV7-9	TGTGCCAGCAGCTCGAACGGGCAGAGGGGAGGAAACACCATATATTTT	CASSSNGQRGGNTIYF
-	TRBJ1-4	-	TRBV4-3	TGCGCCAGCAGCCAAGGCCCAGTAACTAATGAAAAACTGTTTTTT	CASSQGPVTNEKLFF
few	TRBJ2-7	-	TRBV7-6	TGTGCCAGCAGTCCCAGCCCGGGACCATCTGTCCACGAGCAGTACTTC	CASSPSPGPSVHEQYF
-	TRBJ1-2	-	TRBV7-8	TGTGCCAGCAGCCCCGGGGGGGTGAGCCAGGGCTACACCTTC	CASSPGGVSQGYTF
few	TRBJ2-3	TRBD2	TRBV12-5	TGTGCTAGTGGTTCACGAGCGGGGAGGACCACAGATACGCAGTATTTT	CASGSRAGRTTDTQYF
-	TRBJ2-1	-	TRBV24-1	TGTGCCACCGGGACAAACGGCAATGAGCAGTTCTTC	CATGTNGNEQFF
few	TRBJ1-1	-	TRBV6-2/TRBV6-3	TGTGCCAGCAGAGGTCCGACAGGTGAAGCTTTCTTT	CASRGPTGEAFF
-	TRBJ2-6	-	TRBV3-1	TGTGCCAGCAGCCTCCGGGCATTTCTCCCCAATGGGGCCAACGTCCTGACTTTC	CASSLRAFLPNGANVLTF
few	TRBJ2-4	-	TRBV11-2	TGTGCCAGCAGGGCGTTTGGGGGAGAGAGGTACTTC	CASRAFGGERYF
few	TRBJ2-7	-	TRBV4-3	TGCGCCAGCAGCCAAGATCGTCTCGCCCCTACCTACGAGCAGTACTTC	CASSQDRLAPTYEQYF
-	TRBJ2-1	TRBD2	TRBV29-1	TGCAGCGTGACGGGACTAGCGGGAGGGACCTACAATGAGCAGTTCTTC	CSVTGLAGGTYNEQFF
few	TRBJ2-2	-	TRBV20-1	TGCAGTGCTAGACACAGCTCCTACACCGGGGAGCTGTTTTTT	CSARHSSYTGELFF
few	TRBJ2-1	-	TRBV3-1	TGTGCCAGCAGCTGGAGCGGAGAGTTCTACAATGAGCAGTTCTTC	CASSWSGEFYNEQFF
few	TRBJ2-7	TRBD1	TRBV18	TGTGCCAGCTCACCAGGGACAGGGCCCAACGAGCAGTACTTC	CASSPGTGPNEQYF
-	TRBJ1-1	-	TRBV3-1	TGTGCCAGCAGCCGCAATCGGGGGGTCCCGGCCCCTGGGGCTTTCTTT	CASSRNRGVPAPGAFF
-	TRBJ2-3	-	TRBV6-1	TGTGCCAGCAGTGAAGGGTGGGTCGAGCTAGATACGCAGTATTTT	CASSEGWVELDTQYF
-	TRBJ2-1	-	TRBV29-1	TGCAGCGTGGCCTCATTAGGGGGAGGGCCCAATGAGCAGTTCTTC	CSVASLGGGPNEQFF